This entry features one T cell receptor (beta chain) sequence. TCRdb keeps only in-frame clones here, not all; method: immunoSEQ multiplex PCR. The table shows about 99,000 clones, with more than 85% occurring only once. The data are from a study of blood T cell repertoires in COVID-19. Deletions cut 0 bases from V and 3 bases from J, with 9 bases between. Germline V CDR1 and CDR2: SGDLS, YYNGEE. The CDR3 spans 15 residues. This TCR was sampled from a human donor in a cohort sampled during active COVID-19. V is TRBV9 and J is TRBJ2-2; D is perhaps TRBD1 (5 bases). Sequencing used peripheral blood. CDR3 residues: CASSVEGRDTGELFF. CDR3 sequence (DNA): TGTGCCAGCAGCGTAGAAGGCAGGGACACCGGGGAGCTGTTTTTT.